Described below is a single T cell receptor beta chain sequence and its context. The antigen remains undetermined. This sample is part of a study of CXCR3-negative and CXCR3-positive naive CD8 T cells. Broader study findings: Both naive subsets showed comparably high diversity, and memory CD8+ cells showed much lower diversity. CXCR3-positive naive cells carried more hydrophobic TRB CDR3s than CXCR3-negative ones. Naive subsets did not differ in surface CD5, and TRB CDR3 properties served to infer TCR strength.

The length of the CDR3 is 15 residues. In preparing the TRB cDNA libraries, 5' RACE with UMI labels was used. Reprocessing the 5' RACE reads, TCRdb reports a single entry for every CDR3 protein and omits DNA. The data show about 150,000 distinct CDR3 sequences, and the top ten clones hold about 0.44%. The naive CD8+ gate required CD45RO-CCR7+CD27+CD95- phenotype. The clonotype originates from a human donor in good health. Some clones in this sample may be carry-over from other donors' samples. J is TRBJ2-7 and V is TRBV12-3 or TRBV12-4. Sequencing was done on a sample of naive CXCR3+ CD8+ T cells from blood. Subset in this sample: CD45RO-CCR7+CD27+CD95- naive CD8+ T cells expressing CXCR3 (TNR3+). CDR3: CASSFDEANLYEQYF.